The subject of this entry is one T cell receptor beta chain. The target of this receptor is not known. No much larger clone is present one base from it, and per-base qualities are unavailable. Donors formed part of the validation cohort, which comprised 120 subjects and was distinct from the first cohort of 670 or so subjects. Taken from cysteine to phenylalanine, the CDR3 has 14 residues. The read is trimmed to its CDR3 DNA, 42 bases read in frame from base 1. Trimming costs V 0 bases and J 1 base, and their ends lie 5 bases apart. Via the germline V gene, CDR1 is MNHEY and CDR2 SVGAGI. This specimen comes from a study of cytomegalovirus exposure and HLA in healthy donors (dated by TCRdb to between 2016 and 2019). The study in broad terms: According to a later analysis, the 120 or so validation repertoires were produced on the same platform as the roughly 720 repertoires of the first cohort. The study aimed to test whether cataloging public T cell receptors could reveal signatures of past pathogen exposure. Besides the first cohort of roughly 640 subjects, a separate validation cohort made up of around 120 different subjects was used. To predict cytomegalovirus infection status, the study combined high-throughput TCR immunosequencing, statistical association of individual TCRs with disease status, and machine learning.

Library prep was done by the immunoSEQ multiplex PCR assay. Concerning the study's data processing: To diagnose cytomegalovirus status from the catalog of TCR beta chain sequences, a statistical classification framework was built. Here the immuneACCESS table is served through TCRdb, limited to in-frame sequences with V and J called. Missing clones are a known gap in these copies; in checked studies unresolved V genes cover under half, and the rest lacks a known reason. The V and J calls and clone size are taken from that table; D and trimming were inferred from the DNA. This sample holds some 150,000 clones; roughly nine tenths were observed only once. The ten biggest clones cover 2.5% to 4% of the sample. Paper-wide results and their limitations: While some public TCRs were present in many individuals, most TCR sequences turned up only very rarely across donors. Of the cluster scores, approximately 94% were above 0 in a later analysis, which found that TCRs clustered in the first cohort also tended to co-occur in the 90 to 150 validation repertoires. It was suggested by the authors that the approach could potentially be generalized to other disease states and immunological phenotypes. In the study, 150 to 200 TCR beta chains were listed as associated with cytomegalovirus. In both the original and validation cohorts, the classifier was reported to diagnose cytomegalovirus status with high specificity and sensitivity. A later analysis had no HLA typing for the validation cohort, so co-occurrence there was scored across all 110 or so repertoires. A few of the identified cytomegalovirus-associated TCR beta chains were confirmed in vitro to be specific for cytomegalovirus antigens.

The rearranged segments are TRBV6-5 and TRBJ2-3; the best D guess is TRBD2, with 5 bases matching. The specimen was PBMCs. This clonotype was obtained from a young woman in good health and CMV-seropositive. CDR3 protein: CASSYSRGTDTQYF. The nucleotide sequence reads as follows: TGTGCCAGCAGTTACTCGCGGGGCACAGATACGCAGTATTTT.